The 20 T cell receptor beta chains below were found in one sample sequenced in a study of technical replicates of blood from a handful of donors. Here immunoSEQ multiplex PCR was the method, and the copy in TCRdb shows in-frame clones only, minus some. This table holds approximately 70,000 clones, roughly 95% found once. The sequenced sample was T cells isolated from PBMCs. These receptors all come from a human donor in good health.

The V gene is TRBV11-3, the J gene TRBJ2-7; 9 bases are a match to TRBD1. The CDR3 is made up of 18 amino acids. Germline V CDR1 and CDR2: SGHNT, YENEEA. V lost 3 bases to trimming and J lost 6 bases; unmatched junction nucleotides: 18. This CDR3 is CASSFSPGPGTGPIEQYF. DNA for the CDR3: TGTGCCAGCAGCTTCAGCCCCGGGCCCGGGACAGGGCCTATCGAGCAGTACTTC.

This clone was counted once. The rearrangement links TRBV10-1 to TRBJ2-3, with TRBD2 identical over 11 bases. Trimming took 6 bases from V and 4 from J; bases not matched to a gene: 9. This CDR3 contains 16 residues. Germline CDR1 WNHNN, CDR2 SYGVQD (reference sequence). CDR3 region: CASSRYSGGASDTQYF. The CDR3, as DNA: TGCGCCAGCAGCCGATATAGCGGGGGGGCCTCAGATACGCAGTATTTT.

This clone is a singleton in its sample. This chain connects TRBV4-1 to TRBJ2-7; the D gene is possibly TRBD1 (5 bases). The CDR3 spans 11 residues. Germline V CDR1 and CDR2: MGHRA, YSYEKL. Trimming removed 8 bases at V and 2 bases at J, with 7 bases between. In nucleotides, the CDR3 is TGCGCCAGCCAGGGCACCTACGAGCAGTACTTC. This gives the protein CASQGTYEQYF.

This chain joins TRBV18 and TRBJ2-7, with 8 bases identical to TRBD1. The germline CDR1 and CDR2 sequences are KGHSH and LQKENI. J lost 3 bases, V lost 0 bases, and 7 bases had no gene match. The CDR3 covers 16 residues. CDR3 nucleotide sequence: TGTGCCAGCTCACCACCTTCTACAGGGGGTAGCTACGAGCAGTACTTC. Protein product: CASSPPSTGGSYEQYF.

This chain connects TRBV15 to TRBJ2-6, with 12 bases that match TRBD1. Germline loops: CDR1 LNHNV, CDR2 YYDKDF (reference sequence). The CDR3 is 19 residues long. The junction had 7 bases not matched to a gene; V was cut back by 4 bases and J by 0 bases. The CDR3 DNA follows: TGTGCCACCAGCAACAACCGGGACAGGGGGCTCTCTGGGGCCAACGTCCTGACTTTC. This sequence encodes CATSNNRDRGLSGANVLTF.

The genes are TRBV7-6 and TRBJ2-3; D is perhaps TRBD2 (7 bases). Trimming removed 1 base from V and 4 bases from J, with 15 bases in between. The CDR3 has 16 amino acids. CDR1 and CDR2 from the germline V gene are SGHVS and FNYEAQ. The CDR3 region is CASSLGRGGIADTQYF. CDR3 in DNA: TGTGCCAGCAGCTTAGGAAGGGGGGGCATAGCAGATACGCAGTATTTT.

V and J are TRBV5-4 and TRBJ2-5, with 7 bases lining up with TRBD1. CDR1 SGHNT and CDR2 YYREEE come from the germline V gene (reference sequence). The CDR3 spans 16 residues. With 5 bases clipped from V and 1 base from J, the junction kept 11 bases outside the gene matches. CDR3 residues: CASSPKDRDSQETQYF. The CDR3, as DNA: TGTGCCAGCAGTCCTAAAGACCGGGACAGCCAAGAGACCCAGTACTTC.

V usage is TRBV19 and J usage is TRBJ1-3; TRBD1 is a possible D gene (5 bases). Germline V lookup: CDR1 LNHDA, CDR2 SQIVND (reference sequence). V lost 3 bases and J 0 bases, leaving 12 bases between the germline ends. This CDR3 has 16 amino acids. The CDR3 coding sequence is TGTGCCAGTAGTATTGGAGGGGCCACCTCTGGAAACACCATATATTTT. Translation: CASSIGGATSGNTIYF.

J is TRBJ1-2 and V is TRBV10-2; maybe TRBD1 (6 bases). The CDR3 consists of 15 residues. Per germline, CDR1 WSHSY and CDR2 SAAADI. V was shortened by 3 bases and J by 4 bases, with 15 bases between the two germline ends. The CDR3: CASSDHGGRRYGYTF. The CDR3 coding sequence is TGCGCCAGCAGTGATCACGGGGGGCGCCGCTATGGCTACACCTTC.

The chain carries TRBV21-1 and TRBJ1-1; TRBD1, the D gene given by the table, was not confirmed from the DNA. TRBV21-1 is shown as a pseudogene. The CDR3 has 12 amino acids. The CDR3 protein is CASSPKNTEAFF. The CDR3 bases are TGTGCCAGCAGCCCCAAAAACACTGAAGCTTTCTTT.

This chain links TRBV5-1 with TRBJ1-2; 7 bases match TRBD1. The CDR3 runs to 17 residues. Germline V CDR1 and CDR2: SGHRS, YFSETQ. V was pared by 4 bases and J by 4 bases, with 16 bases of the junction left unmatched. The CDR3 spells CASSRSRPGQNFYGYTF. For the CDR3, the DNA is TGCGCCAGCAGCCGAAGCCGCCCGGGACAGAATTTCTATGGCTACACCTTC.

This clone was recorded once. This CDR3 is also generated by other DNA sequences in the sample. The rearrangement uses TRBV7-9 and TRBJ1-1; weak D call: TRBD1 (6 bases). From germline, CDR1 is SEHNR and CDR2 FQNEAQ (reference sequence). The CDR3 runs 15 residues. With 1 base removed from V and 1 base from J, the gap between germline ends came to 10 bases. CDR3 loop: CASSLVGRGNTEAFF. For the CDR3, the DNA is TGTGCCAGCAGCTTAGTAGGCAGGGGGAACACTGAAGCTTTCTTT.

The chain combines TRBV28 with TRBJ1-2; D is uncertain. V dropped 5 bases and J dropped 5 bases, with 15 bases sitting between them. Germline CDR1 MDHEN, CDR2 SYDVKM. The CDR3 length is 14 residues. The CDR3 reads CASSTPGSRYGYTF. Here the CDR3 DNA reads TGTGCCAGCAGTACGCCCGGGAGTCGTTATGGCTACACCTTC.

This chain connects TRBV5-1 to TRBJ1-1, with a weak D call TRBD1 (5 bases). V was clipped by 1 base and J by 3 bases, with 19 bases between them. In germline, CDR1 is SGHRS, CDR2 YFSETQ. CDR3 length: 17 amino acids. The CDR3 coding sequence is TGCGCCAGCAGCTTGAACTTAATGGCGTCAGGGTACACTGAAGCTTTCTTT. This translates into CASSLNLMASGYTEAFF.

The rearrangement joins TRBV9 to TRBJ2-7, with 9 bases matching TRBD1. The CDR3 is 15 amino acids. Losses at the gene ends were 3 bases for V and 5 bases for J; bases not matched to a gene: 9. Looked up from germline, CDR1 is SGDLS and CDR2 is YYNGEE. The CDR3 sequence: CASSDRDREGDEQYF. The CDR3 DNA follows: TGTGCCAGCAGCGACCGGGACAGGGAGGGGGACGAGCAGTACTTC.

The genes are TRBV7-6 and TRBJ1-1; D is ambiguous. Germline V CDR1 and CDR2: SGHVS, FNYEAQ. The V and J ends lost 1 base and 0 bases respectively, with 6 bases between them. The CDR3 is made up of 14 amino acids. CDR3 sequence (DNA): TGTGCCAGCAGCTTAGGCAGGATGAACACTGAAGCTTTCTTT. Translation gives CASSLGRMNTEAFF. Combining the CDR3 with reference TRBV7-6 and TRBJ1-1 gives the whole variable domain GAGVSQSPRYKVTKRGQDVALRCDPISGHVSLYWYRQALGQGPEFLTYFNYEAQQDKSGLPNDRFSAERPEGSISTLTIQRTEQRDSAMYRCASSLGRMNTEAFFGQGTRLTVV.

The chain has TRBV5-1 and TRBJ2-3, with 7 bases aligning to TRBD1. Trimming took 3 bases from V and 3 from J; bases not matched to a gene: 4. Germline V CDR1 and CDR2: SGHRS, YFSETQ. This CDR3 has 14 residues. This CDR3 reads CASSSGTVTDTQYF. CDR3 DNA: TGCGCCAGCAGCTCGGGGACAGTTACAGATACGCAGTATTTT.

V and J are TRBV28 and TRBJ1-3, with TRBD1 identical over 10 bases. Germline V gene data show CDR1 as MDHEN and CDR2 as SYDVKM. J was trimmed by 8 bases and V by 5 bases; bases with no gene match: 9. There are 15 residues in the CDR3. As DNA, the CDR3 is TGTGCCAGCAGTCCTCACGGGACAGGGGAGGACACCATATATTTT. Protein product: CASSPHGTGEDTIYF.

This clone was counted a single time. The rearrangement links TRBV29-1 to TRBJ2-7, with 9 bases lining up with TRBD2. This CDR3 is 15 amino acids long. Germline V gene lookup returns CDR1 SQVTM and CDR2 ANQGSEA. Trimming removed 3 bases from V and 2 bases from J; junction bases left unmatched: 8. The CDR3: CSVDGVTSGTYEQYF. The CDR3 coding sequence is TGCAGCGTTGATGGAGTGACTAGCGGAACCTACGAGCAGTACTTC.

The V and J genes are TRBV15 and TRBJ1-1; D may be TRBD1 (6 bases). The germline V gene has CDR1 LNHNV and CDR2 YYDKDF (reference sequence). The length of the CDR3 is 17 residues. Trimming shortened V by 1 base and J by 5 bases, and 20 bases separated the two germline ends. CDR3 nucleotide sequence: TGTGCCACCAGCAGAGCTCTTACGGGGGGCTTAGAGACTGAAGCTTTCTTT. The encoded protein is CATSRALTGGLETEAFF.